This TCR beta chain appears in the sequencing data of a study of vaccination effects on CD4 cells after COVID-19. Study-level findings and limits: Limitations: small convalescent group and missing early post-infection timepoints.

Culturing for 9 to 10 days preceded CD4+ T cell isolation. The participants, recipients of two vaccine doses, got either BNT162b2 or mRNA-1273. Germline V lookup: CDR1 LGHDT, CDR2 YNNKEL (reference sequence). The length of the CDR3 is 15 residues. V gave up 2 bases and J gave up 5 bases, with 13 bases separating them. Details on this clone: Its antigen is not known.

TCRdb keeps only in-frame clones here, not all; method: immunoSEQ multiplex PCR. The table has approximately 74,000 clones, over 65% seen once. This specimen consisted of CD4+ T cells from PBMCs cultured without peptide, obtained after COVID-19 vaccination. The rearrangement uses TRBV3-1 (or the pseudogene TRBV3-2) and TRBJ2-1, with a weak D call TRBD2 (6 bases). The source of this sequence is a human donor who received a COVID-19 vaccine. The CDR3 is CASSQPTRSHNEQFF. The CDR3 DNA reads TGTGCCAGCAGCCAACCGACTAGATCTCACAATGAGCAGTTCTTC.